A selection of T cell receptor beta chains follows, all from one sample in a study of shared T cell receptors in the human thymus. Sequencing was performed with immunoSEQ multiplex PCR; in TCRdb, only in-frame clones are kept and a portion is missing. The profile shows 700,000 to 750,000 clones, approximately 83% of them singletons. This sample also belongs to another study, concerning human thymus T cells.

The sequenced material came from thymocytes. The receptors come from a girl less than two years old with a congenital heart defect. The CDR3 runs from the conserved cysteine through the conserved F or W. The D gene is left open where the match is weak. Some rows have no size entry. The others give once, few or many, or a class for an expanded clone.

CASSQQGAEAFF TGTGCCAGCAGCCAACAGGGGGCTGAAGCTTTCTTT - TRBV7-9 TRBD1 TRBJ1-1
CSVIFGTYEQYF TGCAGCGTTATCTTCGGGACCTACGAGCAGTACTTC - TRBV29-1 - TRBJ2-7
CASRSGGHFSGNTIYF TGCGCCAGCCGAAGCGGGGGACACTTCTCTGGAAACACCATATATTTT - TRBV5-1 - TRBJ1-3
CASSLALEGPGTDTQYF TGTGCCAGCAGCTTAGCGTTGGAGGGGCCCGGCACAGATACGCAGTATTTT - TRBV7-6 - TRBJ2-3
CASSRVQGGSYNSPLHF TGCGCCAGCAGCCGAGTACAGGGTGGCTCCTATAATTCACCCCTCCACTTT - TRBV4-1 - TRBJ1-6
CASSQWVSGGEKETQYF TGCGCCAGCAGCCAATGGGTTAGCGGGGGGGAAAAAGAGACCCAGTACTTC - TRBV4-3 TRBD2 TRBJ2-5
CASSEGHLNTEAFF TGTGCCAGCAGTGAGGGACATCTGAACACTGAAGCTTTCTTT - TRBV25-1 - TRBJ1-1
CASSPWSWVQGRIYEQYF TGTGCCAGCAGTCCCTGGAGTTGGGTGCAGGGAAGGATCTACGAGCAGTACTTC - TRBV27 - TRBJ2-7
CASSVARDRGFVGYEQYF TGTGCCAGCAGCGTCGCGCGGGACAGGGGATTCGTCGGATACGAGCAGTACTTC - TRBV27 TRBD1 TRBJ2-7
CASSLGSGLTGELFF TGTGCCAGCAGCTTAGGATCAGGGCTCACCGGGGAGCTGTTTTTT - TRBV11-2 - TRBJ2-2
CASSDKDRGLGSYNSPLHF TGTGCCAGCAGTGACAAGGACAGGGGGCTAGGCTCCTATAATTCACCCCTCCACTTT - TRBV6-1 TRBD1 TRBJ1-6
CASRSGQGRGGYTF TGTGCCAGCAGATCGGGACAGGGGAGAGGGGGCTACACCTTC - TRBV5-5 TRBD1 TRBJ1-2
CASSAKSGGNQHSGANVLTF TGCGCCAGCAGCGCAAAATCGGGGGGTAATCAACACTCTGGGGCCAACGTCCTGACTTTC - TRBV4-3 TRBD2 TRBJ2-6
CASSVNRECQPQHF TGTGCCAGCAGCGTAAACAGGGAATGTCAGCCCCAGCATTTT once TRBV7-6 - TRBJ1-5
CASSDRGGLAGMYNEQFF TGTGCCAGCAGTGACCGGGGGGGGCTAGCGGGAATGTACAATGAGCAGTTCTTC - TRBV6-4 TRBD2 TRBJ2-1
CASSISGWETQYF TGTGCCAGTAGTATATCGGGATGGGAGACCCAGTACTTC - TRBV19 - TRBJ2-5
CASSEKAGSIVDTQYF TGTGCCAGCAGTGAAAAGGCAGGGTCAATAGTAGATACGCAGTATTTT - TRBV2 - TRBJ2-3
CASSDPDRGFSNQPQHF TGCGCCAGCAGTGACCCCGACAGGGGGTTTAGCAATCAGCCCCAGCATTTT - TRBV10-1 TRBD1 TRBJ1-5